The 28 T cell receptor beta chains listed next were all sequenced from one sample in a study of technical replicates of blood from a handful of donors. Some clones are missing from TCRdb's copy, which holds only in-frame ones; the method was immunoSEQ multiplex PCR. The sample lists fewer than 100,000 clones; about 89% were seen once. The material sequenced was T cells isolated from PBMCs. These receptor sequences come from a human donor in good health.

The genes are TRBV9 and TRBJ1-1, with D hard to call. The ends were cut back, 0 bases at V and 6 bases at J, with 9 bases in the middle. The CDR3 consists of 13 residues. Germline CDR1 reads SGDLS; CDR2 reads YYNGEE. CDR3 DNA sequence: TGTGCCAGCAGCGTAGGCGGAGGGCCTGAAGCTTTCTTT. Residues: CASSVGGGPEAFF.

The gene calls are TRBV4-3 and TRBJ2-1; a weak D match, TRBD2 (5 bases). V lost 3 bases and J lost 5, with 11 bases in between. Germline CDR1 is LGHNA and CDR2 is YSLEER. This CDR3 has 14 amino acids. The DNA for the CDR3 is TGCGCCAGCAGCCAGCTACTAGAGGACAATGAGCAGTTCTTC. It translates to CASSQLLEDNEQFF.

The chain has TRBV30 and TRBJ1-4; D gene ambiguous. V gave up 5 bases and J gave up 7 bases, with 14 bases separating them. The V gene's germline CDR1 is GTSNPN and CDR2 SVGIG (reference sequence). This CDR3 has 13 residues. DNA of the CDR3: TGTGCCTGGTGTAATTCCCCACTTGAAAAACTGTTTTTT. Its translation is CAWCNSPLEKLFF. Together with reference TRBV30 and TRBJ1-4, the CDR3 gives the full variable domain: SQTIHQWPATLVQPVGSPLSLECTVEGTSNPNLYWYRQAAGRGLQLLFYSVGIGQISSEVPQNLSASRPQDRQFILSSKKLLLSDSGFYLCAWCNSPLEKLFFGSGTQLSVL.

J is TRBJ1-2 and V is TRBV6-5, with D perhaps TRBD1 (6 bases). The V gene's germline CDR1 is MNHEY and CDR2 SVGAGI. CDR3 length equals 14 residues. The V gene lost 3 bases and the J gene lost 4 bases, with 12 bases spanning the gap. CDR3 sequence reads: CASSYSGALYGYTF. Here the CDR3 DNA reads TGTGCCAGCAGTTATTCAGGGGCCCTCTATGGCTACACCTTC.

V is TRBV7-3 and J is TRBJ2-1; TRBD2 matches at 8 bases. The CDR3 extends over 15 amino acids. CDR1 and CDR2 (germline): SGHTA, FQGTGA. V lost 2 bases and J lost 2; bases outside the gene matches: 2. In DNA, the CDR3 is TGTGCCAGCAGCTTATCGGGAGGGCCCTACAATGAGCAGTTCTTC. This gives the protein CASSLSGGPYNEQFF. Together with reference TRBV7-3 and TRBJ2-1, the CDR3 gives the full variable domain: GAGVSQTPSNKVTEKGKYVELRCDPISGHTALYWYRQSLGQGPEFLIYFQGTGAADDSGLPNDRFFAVRPEGSVSTLKIQRTERGDSAVYLCASSLSGGPYNEQFFGPGTRLTVL.

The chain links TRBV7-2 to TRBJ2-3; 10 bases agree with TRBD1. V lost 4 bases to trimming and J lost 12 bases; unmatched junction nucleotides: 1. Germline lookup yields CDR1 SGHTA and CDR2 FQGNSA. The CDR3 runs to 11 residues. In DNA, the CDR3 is TGTGCCAGCAGCTGGGACAGGGGACAGTATTTT. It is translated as CASSWDRGQYF.

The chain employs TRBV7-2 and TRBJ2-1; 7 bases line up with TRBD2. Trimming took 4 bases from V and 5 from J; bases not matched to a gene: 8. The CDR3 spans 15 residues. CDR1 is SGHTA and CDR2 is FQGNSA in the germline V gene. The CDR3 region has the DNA TGTGCCAGCAGCTCTAGCGGCGGACCCAACAATGAGCAGTTCTTC. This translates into CASSSSGGPNNEQFF.

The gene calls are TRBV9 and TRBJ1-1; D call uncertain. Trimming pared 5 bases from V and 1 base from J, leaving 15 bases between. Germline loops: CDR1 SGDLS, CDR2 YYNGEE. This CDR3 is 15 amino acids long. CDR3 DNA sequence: TGTGCCAGCAGTCCATTGGGAGAGACGAACACTGAAGCTTTCTTT. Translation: CASSPLGETNTEAFF.

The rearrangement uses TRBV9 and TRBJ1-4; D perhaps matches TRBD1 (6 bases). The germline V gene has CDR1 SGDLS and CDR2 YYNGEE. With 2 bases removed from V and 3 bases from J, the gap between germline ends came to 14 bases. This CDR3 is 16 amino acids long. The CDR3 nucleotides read TGTGCCAGCAGCGTCAGGGGAGGGATAGCTAATGAAAAACTGTTTTTT. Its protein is CASSVRGGIANEKLFF.

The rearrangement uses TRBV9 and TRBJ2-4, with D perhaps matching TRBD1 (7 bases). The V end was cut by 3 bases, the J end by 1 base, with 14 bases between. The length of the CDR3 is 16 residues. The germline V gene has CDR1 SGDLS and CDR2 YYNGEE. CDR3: CASSAGGGLAKNIQYF. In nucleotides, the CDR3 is TGTGCCAGCAGCGCTGGAGGGGGCCTGGCCAAAAACATTCAGTACTTC.

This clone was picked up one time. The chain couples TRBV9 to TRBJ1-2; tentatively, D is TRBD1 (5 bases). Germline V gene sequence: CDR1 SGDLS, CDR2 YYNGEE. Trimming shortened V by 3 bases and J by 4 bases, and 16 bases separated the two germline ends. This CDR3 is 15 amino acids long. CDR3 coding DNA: TGTGCCAGCAGCGATCCAGACAGAACGATCTATGGCTACACCTTC. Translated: CASSDPDRTIYGYTF.

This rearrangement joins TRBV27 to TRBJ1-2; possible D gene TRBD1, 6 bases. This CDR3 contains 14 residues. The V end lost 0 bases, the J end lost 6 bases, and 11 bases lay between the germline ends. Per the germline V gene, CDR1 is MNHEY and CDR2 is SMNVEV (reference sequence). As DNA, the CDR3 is TGTGCCAGCAGTTTATCCACCCAGGGGAATGGCTACACCTTC. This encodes CASSLSTQGNGYTF.

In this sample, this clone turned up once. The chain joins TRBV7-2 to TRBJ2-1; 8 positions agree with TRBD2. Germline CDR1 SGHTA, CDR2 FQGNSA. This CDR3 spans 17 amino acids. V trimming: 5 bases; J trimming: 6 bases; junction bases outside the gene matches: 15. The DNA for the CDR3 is TGTGCCAGCAGCCCCGAAAAAATGCTAGCGGGTGGCAATGAGCAGTTCTTC. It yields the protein CASSPEKMLAGGNEQFF.

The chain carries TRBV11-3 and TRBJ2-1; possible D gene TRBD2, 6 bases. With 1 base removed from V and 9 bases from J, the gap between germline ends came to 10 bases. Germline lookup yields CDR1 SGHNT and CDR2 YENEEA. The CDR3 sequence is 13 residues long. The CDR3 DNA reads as TGTGCCAGCAGCTTAGCGGGAGCAATTGAGCAGTTCTTC. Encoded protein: CASSLAGAIEQFF.

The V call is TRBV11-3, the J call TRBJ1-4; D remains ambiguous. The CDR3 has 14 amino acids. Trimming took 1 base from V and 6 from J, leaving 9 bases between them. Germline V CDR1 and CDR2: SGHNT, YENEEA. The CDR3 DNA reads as TGTGCCAGCAGCTTAGTAGCCATAGATGAAAAACTGTTTTTT. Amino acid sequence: CASSLVAIDEKLFF.

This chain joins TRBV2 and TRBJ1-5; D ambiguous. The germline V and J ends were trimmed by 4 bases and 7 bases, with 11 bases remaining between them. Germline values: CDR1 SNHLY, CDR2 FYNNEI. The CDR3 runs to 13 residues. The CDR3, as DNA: TGTGCCAGCAGTGGGGCTCACATCCAGCCCCAGCATTTT. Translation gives CASSGAHIQPQHF. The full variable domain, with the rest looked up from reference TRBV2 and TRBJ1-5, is EPEVTQTPSHQVTQMGQEVILRCVPISNHLYFYWYRQILGQKVEFLVSFYNNEISEKSEIFDDQFSVERPDGSNFTLKIRSTKLEDSAMYFCASSGAHIQPQHFGDGTRLSIL.

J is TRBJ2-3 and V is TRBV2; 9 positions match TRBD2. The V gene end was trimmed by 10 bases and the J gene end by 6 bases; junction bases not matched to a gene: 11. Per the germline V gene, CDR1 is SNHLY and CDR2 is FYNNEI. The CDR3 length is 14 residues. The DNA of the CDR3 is TGTGCCATCCTCCGGCGGGAGGGCCGGGATACGCAGTATTTT. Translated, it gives CAILRREGRDTQYF.

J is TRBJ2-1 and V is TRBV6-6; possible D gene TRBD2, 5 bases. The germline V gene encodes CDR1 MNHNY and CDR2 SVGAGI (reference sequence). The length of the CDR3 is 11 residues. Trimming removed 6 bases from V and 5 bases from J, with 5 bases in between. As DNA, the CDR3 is TGTGCCAGCAGGAGGGACAATGAGCAGTTCTTC. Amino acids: CASRRDNEQFF.

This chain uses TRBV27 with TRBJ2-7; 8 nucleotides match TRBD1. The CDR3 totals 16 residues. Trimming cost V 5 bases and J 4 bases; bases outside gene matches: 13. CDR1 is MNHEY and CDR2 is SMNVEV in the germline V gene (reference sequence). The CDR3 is CASSPLGQGESYEQYF. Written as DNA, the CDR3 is TGTGCCAGCAGTCCCCTCGGACAGGGAGAGTCGTACGAGCAGTACTTC.

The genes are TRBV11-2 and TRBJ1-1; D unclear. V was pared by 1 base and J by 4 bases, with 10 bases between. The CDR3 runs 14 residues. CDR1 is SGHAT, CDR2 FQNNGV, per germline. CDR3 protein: CASSLAPSGTEAFF. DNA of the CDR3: TGTGCCAGCAGCTTAGCCCCTTCAGGCACTGAAGCTTTCTTT. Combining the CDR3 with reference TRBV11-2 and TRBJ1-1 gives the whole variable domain EAGVAQSPRYKIIEKRQSVAFWCNPISGHATLYWYQQILGQGPKLLIQFQNNGVVDDSQLPKDRFSAERLKGVDSTLKIQPAKLEDSAVYLCASSLAPSGTEAFFGQGTRLTVV.

For the CDR3, the DNA is TGTGCCAGCAGACAGGGGGACAATGAGCAGTTCTTC. This codes for CASRQGDNEQFF. The chain recombines TRBV5-4 with TRBJ2-1, with 8 bases fitting TRBD1. Germline values: CDR1 SGHNT, CDR2 YYREEE (reference sequence). The CDR3 spans 12 residues. The trim removed 5 bases at V and 5 bases at J, leaving 0 bases unmatched.

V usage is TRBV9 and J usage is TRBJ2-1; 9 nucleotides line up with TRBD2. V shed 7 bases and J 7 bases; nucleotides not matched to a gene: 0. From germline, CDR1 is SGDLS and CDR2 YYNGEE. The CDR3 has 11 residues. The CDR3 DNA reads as TGTGCCAGCGCGGGAGGGAATGAGCAGTTCTTC. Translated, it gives CASAGGNEQFF.

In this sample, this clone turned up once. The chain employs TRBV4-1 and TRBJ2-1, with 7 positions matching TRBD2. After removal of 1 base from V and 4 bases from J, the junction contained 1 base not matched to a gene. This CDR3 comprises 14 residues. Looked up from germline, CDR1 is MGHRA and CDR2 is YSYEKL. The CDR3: CASSQAGGYNEQFF. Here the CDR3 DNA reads TGCGCCAGCAGCCAAGCGGGAGGTTACAATGAGCAGTTCTTC.

CDR3 nucleotide sequence: TGTGCCAGCAGCGTGAGGGATTCAACTAATGAAAAACTGTTTTTT. Protein sequence: CASSVRDSTNEKLFF. The V gene is TRBV9, the J gene TRBJ1-4; D not resolved. This CDR3 is 15 amino acids long. The ends were cut back, 2 bases at V and 0 bases at J, with 8 bases in the middle. CDR1 and CDR2 (germline): SGDLS, YYNGEE.

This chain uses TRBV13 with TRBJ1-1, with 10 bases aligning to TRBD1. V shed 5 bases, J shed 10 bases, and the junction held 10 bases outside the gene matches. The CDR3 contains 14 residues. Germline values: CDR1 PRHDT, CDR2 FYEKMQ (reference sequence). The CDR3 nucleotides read TGTGCCAGCAGCGTATTAGACAGGGGGCAAGGAGCTTTCTTT. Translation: CASSVLDRGQGAFF.

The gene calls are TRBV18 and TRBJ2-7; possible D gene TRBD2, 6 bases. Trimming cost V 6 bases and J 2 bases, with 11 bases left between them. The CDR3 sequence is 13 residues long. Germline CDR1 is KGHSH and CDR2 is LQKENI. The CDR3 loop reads CASSQGLAYEQYF. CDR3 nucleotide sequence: TGTGCCAGCTCGCAGGGACTTGCCTACGAGCAGTACTTC.

The CDR3, as DNA: TGTGCCAGCAGCCCACTCCTAGCGGGAGGGTATAATGAGCAGTTCTTC. It is translated as CASSPLLAGGYNEQFF. This chain links TRBV9 with TRBJ2-1; TRBD2 agrees at 12 bases. Germline lookup yields CDR1 SGDLS and CDR2 YYNGEE. The CDR3 spans 16 residues. Losses at the gene ends were 4 bases for V and 7 bases for J; bases not matched to a gene: 9.

CDR3 DNA: TGTGCCAGTAGTATTAAGGGGCAGTCACTCAATCAGCCCCAGCATTTT. Amino acid sequence: CASSIKGQSLNQPQHF. The rearrangement links TRBV19 to TRBJ1-5; D perhaps matches TRBD1 (5 bases). This CDR3 is built from 16 residues. Germline CDR1 and CDR2: LNHDA and SQIVND (reference sequence). V lost 3 bases and J 3 bases, leaving 15 bases between the germline ends.